What follows is one T cell receptor (beta chain) and its context. This clone came up a few times. Its specific antigen is unknown. Base qualities were left out, and no much larger clone turns up one base away. The sample belongs to a study of OX40 agonist ivuxolimab in advanced cancers. Some background on the complete study: Ivuxolimab was an agonistic, fully human IgG2 monoclonal antibody directed against OX40 (CD134), a costimulatory receptor. Patients were allowed to have had prior anti-PD-1, anti-PD-L1 or anti-CTLA-4 therapy, and approximately 40% of the dose-escalation patients had been treated with checkpoint inhibitors. In the dose-escalation cohort, 82.7% of patients were male, and the mean age was roughly 60 years, with a range of about 23 to 85. Peripheral TCRbeta sequencing aimed to test whether ivuxolimab altered TCR sequence diversity and caused clonal T-cell expansion. The monotherapy dose-escalation portion (N of about 52 patients) of the phase I ivuxolimab trial is reported in the paper. Partial responses were achieved by three dose-escalation patients, of whom one had hepatocellular carcinoma and two had cutaneous melanoma. Intravenous ivuxolimab was administered to patients every 2 weeks at six dose levels: 0.01, 0.1, 0.3, 1.5, 3 and 10 mg/kg. Of the roughly 52 dose-escalation patients, hepatocellular carcinoma was present in about 20, melanoma in around 15, renal cell carcinoma in 9 and head and neck cancer in 9. Study-level results and caveats: Low levels of normalized T-cell clonal expansion were also seen in some nonresponding patients. After ivuxolimab, CD8+ T cells had more expanded clones than CD4+ T cells on average. Partial responders in the 0.1-3.0 mg/kg groups had among the lowest normalized peripheral clonal expansion, especially among CD8+ T cells. Which antigens the clonally expanded peripheral T cells were specific for was not determined. At doses of 0.1 to 3.0 mg/kg, clonal expansion of both CD4+ and CD8+ blood T cells was observed from baseline to week 6.

Genomic DNA was extracted from sorted cells for sequencing of the TCRbeta CDR3 region. The immunoSEQ Assay was used for sequencing of TCRbeta CDR3 regions. Imported from immuneACCESS, the table was reduced by TCRdb to in-frame sequences with V and J called. These copies leave out some clones; in studies compared against another copy, an unresolved V gene accounts for under half, and the cause of the remainder is not known. The sample table shows 50,000 to 80,000 clones, and roughly 80% are seen once. The ten largest clones represent approximately 2% of the sample. The trial excluded patients who had a history of autoimmune disease or were on systemic immunosuppression. Peripheral blood for TCR sequencing was collected from all dose cohorts at baseline, on cycle 4 day 1, and on cycle 7 day 1. The samples were drawn from a first-in-human, open-label, multicenter phase I dose-escalation trial of ivuxolimab. The trial enrolled adults with locally advanced or metastatic head and neck squamous cell, hepatocellular, melanoma or renal cell carcinoma. Before TCR sequencing, CD4+ and CD8+ T cells were separately sorted from peripheral blood.

The CDR3, cysteine through phenylalanine, is 13 amino acids long. The DNA shown is the 39-base CDR3, in frame from base 1. The germline V gene yields SNHLY for CDR1 and FYNNEI for CDR2. V is cut back by 8 bases and J by 4 bases, with 8 bases in the junction unmatched. Sample: CD4+ or CD8+ T cells sorted from blood, taken in a trial of the OX40 agonist ivuxolimab. The clonotype originates from an adult with an advanced solid tumor such as melanoma, head and neck, liver or kidney cancer. This sequence uses TRBV2 and TRBJ2-7; the junction holds 7 bases that match TRBD1. The nucleotides are TGTGCCAGCGAGGTCGACAGGGAGTACGAGCAGTACTTC. The encoded protein is CASEVDREYEQYF. Supplemented by the reference TRBV2 and TRBJ2-7 proteins around the CDR3, the complete variable domain is EPEVTQTPSHQVTQMGQEVILRCVPISNHLYFYWYRQILGQKVEFLVSFYNNEISEKSEIFDDQFSVERPDGSNFTLKIRSTKLEDSAMYFCASEVDREYEQYFGPGTRLTVT.